The present entry profiles one T cell receptor (beta chain) with its context. Antigen specificity is unknown. The junction and the germline gene differ at one end; a read error may be behind it. This sample is part of a study of blood T cells in healthy people across ages. The draw of peripheral blood yielded roughly 10 milliliters from each donor. The authors ran a second PCR of about 6 to 11 cycles using a sample-barcoded 5' primer and a J-beta primer mix. TCRdb fed the 5' RACE reads into MiXCR, producing one record per CDR3 protein. The sample lists approximately 1.5 million distinct CDR3 sequences; 35% to 45% were seen once. Study results and limitations: Changes seen in expanded clonotypes were possibly confounded by donor CMV status left unknown. Age showed a roughly linear inverse relationship with TCR beta diversity per million T cells.

The CDR3 is made up of 14 amino acids. Germline V gives CDR1 MGHRA, CDR2 YSYEKL. Material for sequencing was blood. J is TRBJ2-1 and V is TRBV4-1, with 7 bases identical to TRBD1. This clonotype originated in a woman between 18 and 29 years old in good health. The CDR3 bases are TGCGCCAGCGGCCAACCGGGACAGTACAATGAGCAGTTCTTC. It is translated as CASGQPGQYNEQFF.